This passage covers 2 T cell receptor beta chains from one sample sequenced in a study of CD4 T cell repertoires in COVID-19 listed by TCRdb under 2021. The sample's time point label is to be understood as: sample from a COVID-19-recovered individual after infection. Libraries were constructed by the immunoSEQ multiplex PCR assay. This is the immuneACCESS table as TCRdb keeps it, with only in-frame sequences that have V and J called. A part of the clones is gone; compared with another copy, unresolved V genes explain less than half, and the rest is unexplained. The sample table contains tens of thousands of clones; only one count was recorded for roughly 85% of them. The top ten constitute over 0.45% of the sample. The specimen was CD4+ T cells from peripheral blood, collected after recovery from COVID-19. These receptors originate from a human donor who had COVID-19.

The chain uses TRBV18 and TRBJ2-1; D perhaps matches TRBD2 (6 bases). Germline V CDR1 and CDR2: KGHSH, LQKENI. Deletions cut 4 bases from V and 5 bases from J, with 18 bases between. CDR3 length: 16 amino acids. The CDR3: CASSRQGGVPNNEQFF. The CDR3 DNA is TGTGCCAGCTCACGACAAGGAGGGGTCCCAAACAATGAGCAGTTCTTC.

This clone came up a few times. This chain joins TRBV7-3 and TRBJ1-2, with D maybe TRBD1 (5 bases). The V end lost 0 bases, the J end lost 4 bases, and 12 bases lay between the germline ends. Germline V gene sequence: CDR1 SGHTA, CDR2 FQGTGA. The CDR3 runs 15 residues. This chain's CDR3 is CASSLTWAGTYGYTF. The CDR3 DNA is TGTGCCAGCAGCTTAACGTGGGCGGGGACCTATGGCTACACCTTC.